This is a list of T cell receptor beta chains from one sample in a study of cytomegalovirus exposure and HLA in healthy donors. Only in-frame clones appear in the TCRdb table, and some are missing; sequencing was by immunoSEQ multiplex PCR. In total, the table holds tens of thousands of clones. The material sequenced was PBMCs. The source of these receptors is a man aged 30-40 years in good health and CMV-seronegative. Both conserved end residues are part of each CDR3. The D gene is left open where the match is weak.

D gene	V gene	J gene	CDR3 protein	CDR3 DNA
TRBD2	TRBV6-1	TRBJ2-6	CASSAAGLGSGANVLTF	TGTGCCAGCAGTGCGGCGGGACTAGGATCTGGGGCCAACGTCCTGACTTTC
TRBD1	TRBV5-4	TRBJ1-5	CASSQQGTDQPQHF	TGTGCCAGCAGCCAACAGGGGACGGATCAGCCCCAGCATTTT
TRBD1	TRBV6-5	TRBJ2-7	CASSTPTGTYEQYF	TGTGCCAGCAGTACCCCGACAGGGACCTACGAGCAGTACTTC
TRBD2	TRBV6-5	TRBJ2-1	CASSYGASGGYNEQFF	TGTGCCAGCAGTTACGGGGCTAGCGGGGGGTACAATGAGCAGTTCTTC
.	TRBV7-2	TRBJ1-5	CASSLGTYQPQHF	TGTGCCAGCAGCTTAGGTACTTATCAGCCCCAGCATTTT
.	TRBV5-6	TRBJ1-3	CASSSSAGWTGNTIYF	TGTGCCAGCAGCTCCTCGGCAGGCTGGACTGGAAACACCATATATTTT
TRBD1	TRBV7-2	TRBJ1-1	CASSNRQGSTEAFF	TGTGCCAGCAGCAACCGACAGGGGAGCACTGAAGCTTTCTTT
TRBD1	TRBV2	TRBJ1-1	CATTGQVNTEAFF	TGTGCCACCACGGGACAGGTTAACACTGAAGCTTTCTTT
TRBD1	TRBV15	TRBJ2-7	CATSTGGYEQYF	TGTGCCACCAGCACAGGGGGCTACGAGCAGTACTTC
TRBD1	TRBV5-1	TRBJ2-3	CASSQLDRAGGDTQYF	TGCGCCAGCAGCCAACTCGACAGGGCTGGGGGTGATACGCAGTATTTT
TRBD2	TRBV6-1	TRBJ2-7	CASSEASGSSYEQYF	TGTGCCAGCAGTGAAGCTAGCGGGAGCTCCTACGAGCAGTACTTC
TRBD2	TRBV4-2	TRBJ2-4	CASSQGGLAGGIQYF	TGTGCCAGCAGCCAAGGGGGGCTAGCGGGAGGCATTCAGTACTTC
TRBD1	TRBV18	TRBJ1-1	CASSPSRGQGASAFF	TGTGCCAGCTCACCATCTAGAGGACAGGGGGCCTCAGCTTTCTTT
.	TRBV18	TRBJ2-3	CASSPEGVYADTQYF	TGTGCCAGCTCACCAGAGGGCGTGTATGCAGATACGCAGTATTTT
TRBD1	TRBV18	TRBJ2-7	CASSPGQATTYEQYF	TGTGCCAGCTCACCGGGACAGGCGACTACCTACGAGCAGTACTTC
TRBD2	TRBV5-4	TRBJ2-3	CASSLYGIGISGGADTQYF	TGTGCCAGCAGCTTGTACGGGATTGGGATTAGCGGGGGGGCAGATACGCAGTATTTT
TRBD1	TRBV7-6	TRBJ2-5	CASSTFAGGRGETQYF	TGTGCCAGCAGCACCTTTGCAGGGGGCAGGGGGGAGACCCAGTACTTC
TRBD1	TRBV10-3	TRBJ1-2	CAISSSTGQGNYGYTF	TGTGCCATCAGCTCTTCCACGGGACAGGGTAACTATGGCTACACCTTC
TRBD1	TRBV6-5	TRBJ1-1	CASSLRQGRAEAFF	TGTGCCAGCAGTCTGAGACAGGGGAGGGCTGAAGCTTTCTTT
.	TRBV6-5	TRBJ1-2	CASSYLGGGGYTF	TGTGCCAGCAGTTACCTGGGGGGGGGTGGCTACACCTTC
.	TRBV7-9	TRBJ2-1	CASSFYKRADEQFF	TGTGCCAGCAGCTTCTATAAGCGGGCGGATGAGCAGTTCTTC
TRBD2	TRBV2	TRBJ2-3	CASGSRGGWETQYF	TGTGCCAGCGGGTCGCGGGGGGGCTGGGAAACGCAGTATTTT
TRBD2	TRBV5-5	TRBJ2-7	CASILAASGSYEQYF	TGTGCCAGCATCCTGGCGGCTAGCGGGAGTTACGAGCAGTACTTC
.	TRBV27	TRBJ2-7	CASSLSQGPLVYEQYF	TGTGCCAGCAGTTTATCGCAGGGCCCCTTGGTCTACGAGCAGTACTTC
.	TRBV18	TRBJ2-7	CASSPPGSEQYF	TGTGCCAGCTCACCCCCGGGGTCCGAGCAGTACTTC
TRBD1	TRBV11-3	TRBJ1-1	CASSLGGDRGLSTEAFF	TGTGCCAGCAGCTTAGGTGGGGACAGGGGATTGAGCACTGAAGCTTTCTTT
.	TRBV27	TRBJ1-5	CASSSAGRKQPQHF	TGTGCCAGCAGTTCCGCAGGGAGGAAGCAGCCCCAGCATTTT
.	TRBV30	TRBJ2-3	CAWRLFSTDTQYF	TGTGCCTGGAGACTTTTTTCCACAGATACGCAGTATTTT
.	TRBV7-2	TRBJ1-1	CASSSDSENTEAFF	TGTGCCAGCAGCTCGGACAGTGAGAACACTGAAGCTTTCTTT
TRBD1	TRBV2	TRBJ2-7	CASSVGQGASYEQYF	TGTGCCAGCAGTGTTGGACAGGGGGCATCCTACGAGCAGTACTTC
.	TRBV7-9	TRBJ1-2	CASSPLGEGPNYGYTF	TGTGCCAGCAGCCCCCTCGGGGAAGGACCCAACTATGGCTACACCTTC
TRBD2	TRBV19	TRBJ2-7	CASSSRGGVEQYF	TGTGCCAGTAGTTCCCGGGGGGGAGTCGAGCAGTACTTC
.	TRBV6-1	TRBJ1-1	CASSDQTGTGSEAFF	TGTGCCAGCAGTGACCAGACAGGTACCGGGTCTGAAGCTTTCTTT
.	TRBV29-1	TRBJ2-3	CSVETASLPDTQYF	TGCAGCGTTGAGACAGCCTCCCTTCCAGATACGCAGTATTTT
.	TRBV11-2	TRBJ1-6	CASSLAAGDDPPLHF	TGTGCCAGCAGCCTCGCCGCAGGGGACGATCCACCCCTCCACTTT
.	TRBV11-2	TRBJ1-1	CASSSYLASLVRWNTEAFF	TGTGCCAGCAGCTCCTACCTAGCGAGCCTGGTTCGGTGGAACACTGAAGCTTTCTTT
.	TRBV9	TRBJ2-5	CASSVEGQYQETQYF	TGTGCCAGCAGCGTAGAGGGGCAATACCAAGAGACCCAGTACTTC